This entry lists 23 T cell receptor beta chains sequenced from one sample in a study of blood T cell repertoires in COVID-19 (dated by TCRdb to 2018 to 2021). Library generation was performed with the immunoSEQ multiplex PCR assay. Drawn from immuneACCESS, this table holds only the in-frame rearrangements with V and J called that TCRdb kept. Clones are partly lost; checked studies trace under half to an unresolved V gene and leave the rest unexplained. Recorded for this sample are a few hundred thousand clones; around 90% of them occurred a single time. Under 7.5% of the sample comes from the top ten. Sequenced: peripheral blood. These receptors came from a man younger than 35 who had recovered from COVID-19.

This clone occurred once. The chain carries TRBV19 and TRBJ1-1; 7 nucleotides align to TRBD1. The CDR3 runs 12 residues. V was clipped by 4 bases and J by 12 bases; unmatched bases: 8. Germline V gene lookup returns CDR1 LNHDA and CDR2 SQIVND (reference sequence). The CDR3: CASSRSDRNTFF. In DNA form, the CDR3 reads TGTGCCAGTAGTAGATCGGACAGGAATACTTTCTTT.

The chain recombines TRBV27 with TRBJ2-2; 9 bases map to TRBD1. The V and J ends lost 4 bases and 6 bases, in that order; junction bases with no gene match: 3. Germline CDR1 MNHEY, CDR2 SMNVEV (reference sequence). The CDR3 extends over 14 amino acids. CDR3 DNA sequence: TGTGCCAGCAGTTCGCGACAGGGGGCCGGGGAGCTGTTTTTT. Translated: CASSSRQGAGELFF.

The chain uses TRBV7-8 and TRBJ1-3, with TRBD1 matching 7 bases. The germline V gene encodes CDR1 SGHVS and CDR2 FQNEAQ. CDR3 size: 18 residues. The V gene end was trimmed by 3 bases and the J gene end by 1 base; junction bases not matched to a gene: 12. The CDR3 DNA reads TGTGCCAGCAGCTTCTTAGGGGGCAGGGTGTCTTCTGGAAACACCATATATTTT. This sequence encodes CASSFLGGRVSSGNTIYF.

The chain combines TRBV28 with TRBJ2-1; a possible D gene is TRBD2 (6 bases). Trimming pared 3 bases from V and 2 bases from J, leaving 11 bases between. The length of the CDR3 is 15 residues. Germline V lookup: CDR1 MDHEN, CDR2 SYDVKM. CDR3 DNA sequence: TGTGCCAGCAGTTTGGCTAGCGCGGCCTACAATGAGCAGTTCTTC. Protein product: CASSLASAAYNEQFF.

The chain uses TRBV7-8 and TRBJ1-2; maybe TRBD1 (5 bases). CDR3 size: 13 residues. V lost 4 bases and J lost 2, with 8 bases in between. Germline CDR1 SGHVS, CDR2 FQNEAQ. CDR3 residues: CASSSGVNYGYTF. DNA of the CDR3: TGTGCCAGCAGCTCGGGGGTGAACTATGGCTACACCTTC. Drawing the rest from reference TRBV7-8 and TRBJ1-2, the complete variable domain is GAGVSQSPRYKVAKRGQDVALRCDPISGHVSLFWYQQALGQGPEFLTYFQNEAQLDKSGLPSDRFFAERPEGSVSTLKIQRTQQEDSAVYLCASSSGVNYGYTFGSGTRLTVV.

This clone was recorded once. The genes are TRBV20-1 and TRBJ1-6; D is undetermined. Trimming took off 7 bases at V and 8 bases at J, with 9 bases between the two ends. There are 11 residues in the CDR3. The germline V gene encodes CDR1 DFQATT and CDR2 SNEGSKA (reference sequence). CDR3 protein: CSGITDSPLHF. CDR3 DNA sequence: TGCAGTGGAATTACTGATTCACCCCTCCACTTT.

The chain has TRBV12-3 or TRBV12-4 and TRBJ1-4; 7 nucleotides align to TRBD1. CDR3 size: 12 residues. V trimming: 6 bases; J trimming: 8 bases; junction bases outside the gene matches: 3. In DNA, the CDR3 is TGTGCCAGCAGGACGGACAGGGAAAAACTGTTTTTT. It encodes CASRTDREKLFF.

This chain joins TRBV5-4 and TRBJ1-2; 7 bases align to TRBD1. Per germline, CDR1 SGHNT and CDR2 YYREEE (reference sequence). J gave up 3 bases and V 4 bases, and 3 bases lay outside the gene matches. The CDR3 is 13 residues long. CDR3 sequence reads: CASSTDRDYGYTF. As DNA, the CDR3 is TGTGCCAGCAGCACCGACAGGGACTATGGCTACACCTTC.

V usage is TRBV19 and J usage is TRBJ1-2; TRBD1 is a possible D gene (6 bases). Germline lookup yields CDR1 LNHDA and CDR2 SQIVND (reference sequence). V lost 1 base to trimming and J lost 8 bases, with 14 bases between them. The CDR3 contains 14 residues. CDR3 loop: CASSIGTAKGGYTF. In DNA, the CDR3 is TGTGCCAGTAGTATAGGGACAGCGAAAGGAGGCTACACCTTC.

J is TRBJ1-4 and V is TRBV7-2; tentative D call: TRBD1 (6 bases). The germline CDR1 and CDR2 sequences are SGHTA and FQGNSA. CDR3 length: 15 residues. V dropped 8 bases and J dropped 3 bases, with 16 bases sitting between them. CDR3 in amino acids: CASGTQGHPNEKLFF. The DNA for the CDR3 is TGTGCCAGCGGTACCCAGGGGCACCCTAATGAAAAACTGTTTTTT.

This sequence joins TRBV7-8 and TRBJ2-5; D is possibly TRBD2 (6 bases). CDR1 and CDR2 (germline): SGHVS, FQNEAQ. Trimming left V 2 bases short and J 4 bases short, with 23 bases between. The CDR3 is made up of 18 amino acids. This CDR3 is CASSLNPSGARRSETQYF. DNA of the CDR3: TGTGCCAGCAGCTTAAACCCCTCGGGAGCCAGGAGGTCAGAGACCCAGTACTTC.

This clone occurred once. V and J are TRBV9 and TRBJ1-6; D is perhaps TRBD1 (6 bases). This CDR3 comprises 17 residues. Trimming cost V 0 bases and J 7 bases, with 17 bases left between them. Looked up from germline, CDR1 is SGDLS and CDR2 is YYNGEE. The CDR3 spells CASSVALSGGGNSPLHF. The CDR3 nucleotides read TGTGCCAGCAGCGTAGCTCTGTCGGGGGGCGGAAATTCACCCCTCCACTTT.

This clone was observed once. DNA of the CDR3: TGTGCCAGCAGCCAACGGGGCGGGAAATCCGAGGGTATCAATCAGCCCCAGCATTTT. As protein: CASSQRGGKSEGINQPQHF. The chain recombines TRBV3-1 (or the pseudogene TRBV3-2) with TRBJ1-5, with D tentatively TRBD1 (5 bases). Germline CDR1 and CDR2: LGHDT and YNNKEL (reference sequence). Trimming removed 2 bases from V and 3 bases from J, with 23 bases in between. The CDR3 loop spans 19 amino acids.

The V call is TRBV7-7, the J call TRBJ2-5, with D perhaps matching TRBD1 (6 bases). The CDR3 runs 14 residues. V lost 5 bases to trimming and J lost 1 base, with 11 bases between them. Germline CDR1 and CDR2: SSHAT and FNYEAQ (reference sequence). The CDR3 DNA sequence: TGTGCCAGCAGCCCCGGACAGTTCCAAGAGACCCAGTACTTC. Residues: CASSPGQFQETQYF.

This clone was detected once. The chain is built from TRBV6-5 and TRBJ1-4; D gene ambiguous. The CDR3 is 13 residues long. CDR1 is MNHEY and CDR2 is SVGAGI in the germline V gene. The CDR3 DNA reads as TGTGCTGTACACCATGCAACTAATGAAAAACTGTTTTTT. It codes for CAVHHATNEKLFF.

The chain employs TRBV5-1 and TRBJ2-1; D is undetermined. This CDR3 is 14 amino acids long. In germline, CDR1 is SGHRS, CDR2 YFSETQ. Trimming took off 0 bases at V and 4 bases at J, with 8 bases between the two ends. The CDR3 here is CASSLAKKYNEQFF. The CDR3 DNA sequence: TGCGCCAGCAGCTTGGCCAAAAAATACAATGAGCAGTTCTTC. Full variable domain (rest looked up from reference TRBV5-1 and TRBJ2-1): KAGVTQTPRYLIKTRGQQVTLSCSPISGHRSVSWYQQTPGQGLQFLFEYFSETQRNKGNFPGRFSGRQFSNSRSEMNVSTLELGDSALYLCASSLAKKYNEQFFGPGTRLTVL.

This sequence joins TRBV7-2 and TRBJ2-7, with D maybe TRBD2 (5 bases). The CDR3 is 15 residues long. Germline V gene data show CDR1 as SGHTA and CDR2 as FQGNSA. V gave up 5 bases and J gave up 0 bases, with 14 bases separating them. CDR3 in amino acids: CASSPEDPPSYEQYF. CDR3 nucleotides: TGTGCCAGCAGCCCGGAGGACCCACCCTCCTACGAGCAGTACTTC.

The chain carries TRBV7-2 and TRBJ2-7; possible D gene TRBD2, 6 bases. The CDR3 runs to 15 residues. V lost 1 base and J lost 4, with 14 bases in between. Looked up from germline, CDR1 is SGHTA and CDR2 is FQGNSA. The DNA of the CDR3 is TGTGCCAGCAGCTTAGATTTAGCGGCTCGATACGAGCAGTACTTC. Its protein is CASSLDLAARYEQYF.

This chain uses TRBV25-1 with TRBJ2-7; 8 bases fit TRBD2. V lost 5 bases and J lost 1; bases outside the gene matches: 1. Germline assignment: CDR1 MGHDK and CDR2 SYGVNS. The CDR3 has 13 amino acids. CDR3 in amino acids: CASSSGGSYEQYF. The CDR3 region has the DNA TGTGCCAGCAGTAGCGGGGGATCCTACGAGCAGTACTTC.

The chain is built from TRBV12-3 or TRBV12-4 and TRBJ2-1; 7 bases map to TRBD2. V was pared by 7 bases and J by 10 bases, with 7 bases of the junction left unmatched. This CDR3 comprises 12 residues. This chain's CDR3 is CASTAAGEEQFF. The CDR3 coding sequence is TGTGCCAGCACGGCGGCGGGAGAAGAGCAGTTCTTC.

The chain employs TRBV11-2 and TRBJ2-1; TRBD2 aligns across 14 bases. Germline CDR1 reads SGHAT; CDR2 reads FQNNGV. This CDR3 comprises 12 residues. The V gene end was trimmed by 6 bases and the J gene end by 14 bases; junction bases not matched to a gene: 3. The CDR3 reads CASRSGLAGEFF. In DNA, the CDR3 is TGTGCCAGCAGGTCGGGACTAGCGGGAGAGTTCTTC.

This chain joins TRBV11-3 and TRBJ2-2; D possibly corresponds to TRBD1 (5 bases). V dropped 2 bases and J dropped 4 bases, with 17 bases sitting between them. The CDR3 extends over 17 amino acids. In germline, CDR1 is SGHNT, CDR2 YENEEA. CDR3 in DNA: TGTGCCAGCAGCTTACATCGCCAGGGCGTTAGCACCGGGGAGCTGTTTTTT. It specifies CASSLHRQGVSTGELFF.

The chain joins TRBV6-5 to TRBJ2-7, with 9 bases matching TRBD2. The CDR3 spans 14 residues. Looked up from germline, CDR1 is MNHEY and CDR2 is SVGAGI. The J segment lost 0 bases and the V segment lost 4 bases, leaving 1 base of the junction unmatched. The CDR3 here is CASSLTSGSYEQYF. The CDR3 DNA reads TGTGCCAGCAGTTTGACTAGCGGCTCCTACGAGCAGTACTTC.